A single sample is the source of the 16 T cell receptor beta chains below, sequenced in a study of blood T cell repertoires in COVID-19. TCRdb keeps only in-frame clones here, not all; method: immunoSEQ multiplex PCR. The profile shows 100,000 to 150,000 clones, more than 60% of them singletons. The sample taken for sequencing was peripheral blood. These receptors originate from a woman between 65 and 79 years old with acute or convalescent COVID-19.

The chain uses TRBV5-6 and TRBJ2-5; 7 bases align to TRBD1. Germline CDR1 SGHDT, CDR2 YYEEEE. J lost 2 bases, V lost 4 bases, and 8 bases had no gene match. This CDR3 spans 15 amino acids. CDR3 DNA: TGTGCCAGCAGCGCTCTAGGGGACAGACAAGAGACCCAGTACTTC. It translates to CASSALGDRQETQYF.

The chain has TRBV30 and TRBJ1-4; 7 bases line up with TRBD1. J gave up 4 bases and V 3 bases, and 5 bases lay outside the gene matches. The CDR3 has 14 residues. The V gene's germline CDR1 is GTSNPN and CDR2 SVGIG (reference sequence). The DNA for the CDR3 is TGTGCCTGGAGGACAGGGTGGTTTAATGAAAAACTGTTTTTT. Its translation is CAWRTGWFNEKLFF.

The chain uses TRBV2 and TRBJ1-5; D unclear. Trimming removed 8 bases from V and 0 bases from J, with 11 bases in between. This CDR3 has 14 residues. The germline gives CDR1 SNHLY, CDR2 FYNNEI. DNA for the CDR3: TGTGCCAGCTGGAGTGATATTAGCAATCAGCCCCAGCATTTT. This codes for CASWSDISNQPQHF. The full variable domain, in which reference TRBV2 and TRBJ1-5 provide the parts outside the CDR3, is EPEVTQTPSHQVTQMGQEVILRCVPISNHLYFYWYRQILGQKVEFLVSFYNNEISEKSEIFDDQFSVERPDGSNFTLKIRSTKLEDSAMYFCASWSDISNQPQHFGDGTRLSIL.

V gene TRBV6-5 combines with J gene TRBJ2-7, with D possibly being TRBD1 (5 bases). The germline V gene encodes CDR1 MNHEY and CDR2 SVGAGI. Trimming pared 7 bases from V and 2 bases from J, leaving 12 bases between. This CDR3 contains 13 residues. The CDR3 sequence is CASTQGQAYEQYF. The CDR3 bases are TGTGCCAGCACCCAAGGACAAGCCTACGAGCAGTACTTC.

The chain joins TRBV24-1 to TRBJ2-2; the D gene is possibly TRBD1 (6 bases). V lost 10 bases, J lost 7 bases, and 15 bases lay in between. CDR1 and CDR2 from the germline V gene are KGHDR and SFDVKD. The CDR3 spans 13 residues. CDR3 loop: CATRLGAFGELFF. CDR3 DNA: TGTGCCACAAGATTGGGGGCTTTCGGGGAGCTGTTTTTT.

The genes are TRBV5-1 and TRBJ1-1, with D possibly TRBD1 on 6 matching bases. V shed 4 bases and J shed 1 base, with 8 bases lying between them. Looked up from germline, CDR1 is SGHRS and CDR2 is YFSETQ. The CDR3 totals 13 residues. CDR3 nucleotides: TGCGCCAGCAGCGGACAGTCGAACACTGAAGCTTTCTTT. It specifies CASSGQSNTEAFF.

This clone was seen a handful of times. J is TRBJ2-3 and V is TRBV6-6; D is possibly TRBD2 (5 bases). The V end was cut by 5 bases, the J end by 2 bases, with 14 bases between. Per germline, CDR1 MNHNY and CDR2 SVGAGI (reference sequence). This CDR3 has 15 residues. The CDR3 DNA is TGTGCCAGCAGTCGAGGGCCCTGGGCCACAGATACGCAGTATTTT. Its protein product is CASSRGPWATDTQYF.

V usage is TRBV12-3 or TRBV12-4 and J usage is TRBJ2-3; no firm D call. Trimming left V 6 bases short and J 6 bases short, with 10 bases between. The CDR3 contains 12 residues. The CDR3 loop is CASSHPVDTQYF. The CDR3 DNA reads TGTGCCAGCAGCCATCCAGTGGATACGCAGTATTTT.

This clone appeared once. The rearrangement uses TRBV19 and TRBJ2-2; possible D gene TRBD1, 6 bases. The CDR3 runs to 17 residues. Per germline, CDR1 LNHDA and CDR2 SQIVND (reference sequence). V was shortened by 10 bases and J by 2 bases, with 23 bases between the two germline ends. The CDR3: CATAKRPTGTNTGELFF. For the CDR3, the DNA is TGTGCCACCGCAAAGCGCCCTACCGGGACAAACACCGGGGAGCTGTTTTTT.

The chain carries TRBV19 and TRBJ2-3; tentatively, D is TRBD1 (5 bases). The CDR3 loop spans 14 amino acids. The V gene's germline CDR1 is LNHDA and CDR2 SQIVND (reference sequence). The V end was cut by 6 bases, the J end by 0 bases, with 10 bases between. CDR3 sequence reads: CASSDSSSTDTQYF. As DNA, the CDR3 is TGTGCCAGTAGCGACAGTTCTAGCACAGATACGCAGTATTTT. Drawing the rest from reference TRBV19 and TRBJ2-3, the complete variable domain is DGGITQSPKYLFRKEGQNVTLSCEQNLNHDAMYWYRQDPGQGLRLIYYSQIVNDFQKGDIAEGYSVSREKKESFPLTVTSAQKNPTAFYLCASSDSSSTDTQYFGPGTRLTVL.

The CDR3 DNA reads as TGTGCCAGCAGGAGACAGGCGAGCTCCTACGAGCAGTACTTC. Residues: CASRRQASSYEQYF. J is TRBJ2-7 and V is TRBV6-5; perhaps TRBD1 as D (6 bases). CDR1 is MNHEY, CDR2 SVGAGI, per germline. The CDR3 covers 14 residues. Trimming took 6 bases from V and 0 from J, leaving 12 bases between them.

The chain employs TRBV19 and TRBJ2-1; D is perhaps TRBD1 (5 bases). CDR3 length equals 12 residues. V was trimmed by 6 bases and J by 10 bases, leaving 13 bases between them. Looked up from germline, CDR1 is LNHDA and CDR2 is SQIVND (reference sequence). The CDR3 DNA reads as TGTGCCAGTAGACAGGCCCCTAGGGAGCAGTTCTTC. Protein: CASRQAPREQFF.

The V call is TRBV6-1, the J call TRBJ1-2, with no clear D. From germline, CDR1 is MNHNS and CDR2 SASEGT. The CDR3 extends over 14 amino acids. The V gene lost 0 bases and the J gene lost 3 bases, with 8 bases spanning the gap. The CDR3 protein is CASSEAGTDYGYTF. The CDR3 DNA follows: TGTGCCAGCAGTGAAGCCGGAACAGACTATGGCTACACCTTC.

The chain carries TRBV6-6 and TRBJ2-2, with D possibly matching TRBD1 (5 bases). V lost 0 bases and J lost 4, with 12 bases in between. This CDR3 contains 16 residues. Germline assignment: CDR1 MNHNY and CDR2 SVGAGI (reference sequence). CDR3 protein: CASSYSTPGLTGELFF. The CDR3, as DNA: TGTGCCAGCAGTTACTCGACGCCAGGGCTCACCGGGGAGCTGTTTTTT.

V and J are TRBV3-1 (or the pseudogene TRBV3-2) and TRBJ1-4, with D perhaps TRBD1 (6 bases). The V and J ends lost 6 bases and 15 bases respectively, with 17 bases between them. The CDR3 consists of 12 residues. Germline V lookup: CDR1 LGHDT, CDR2 YNNKEL (reference sequence). CDR3 nucleotide sequence: TGTGCCAGCAGTCCCGGTGATAGGGGGTTGTTTTTT. Its protein is CASSPGDRGLFF.

The CDR3 DNA sequence: TGTGCCAGCAGCCAGAGACCACAGGGAGAAGCTTTCTTT. Its translation: CASSQRPQGEAFF. This chain joins TRBV11-3 and TRBJ1-1, with D possibly TRBD1 on 6 matching bases. Germline CDR1 SGHNT, CDR2 YENEEA. The V gene lost 5 bases and the J gene lost 8 bases, with 15 bases spanning the gap. The CDR3 has 13 residues.